The T cell receptor (beta chain) under discussion was sequenced for a study of regulatory T cells in long-lasting Graves disease. Findings of the study overall: Few sampled subjects may have lowered accuracy.

Looked up from germline, CDR1 is LGHNA and CDR2 is YSLEER. There are 15 residues in the CDR3. Trimming removed 1 base at V and 11 bases at J, with 15 bases between. About this clonotype: Its specificity is not known.

Building of the TCR beta libraries involved iRepertoire HTBI primers and Arm-PCR of CDR3 regions. TCRdb used MiXCR to reprocess the multiplex PCR reads, holding one entry per CDR3 protein. The sample lists over 250,000 distinct CDR3 sequences, approximately 20% occurring once. The time point: persistent/refractory GD, antithyroid drugs over 5 years with positive TRAb. Making the TCR library involved RNA that had been extracted from PBMCs. Approximately 9-milliliter peripheral blood samples went into EDTA tubes. Sample: peripheral blood mononuclear cells (PBMCs), taken when the disease was refractory, from a patient treated with antithyroid drugs. This chain joins TRBV4-3 and TRBJ1-6; D gene ambiguous. This sequence was found in a female donor with Graves disease. DNA for the CDR3: TGCGCCAGCAGCCAAGCTCGGACGGCTGTTGCACCCCTCCACTTT. Encoded protein: CASSQARTAVAPLHF.